The 2 T cell receptor beta chains presented below share a single source sample, sequenced in a study of T cells after yellow fever vaccination. Using its own MiXCR run on the 5' RACE reads, TCRdb lists one record per CDR3 protein. The sample yields just under 600,000 distinct CDR3 sequences, about 14% seen once. Sample: PBMCs, taken on the day of the yellow fever booster vaccination. The receptors shown here come from a man between 25 and 39 years old who received the YFV17D yellow fever vaccine.

V usage is TRBV14 and J usage is TRBJ2-1, with TRBD2 identical over 12 bases. The CDR3 extends over 15 amino acids. The germline CDR1 and CDR2 sequences are SGHDN and FVKESK. V lost 2 bases to trimming and J lost 9 bases; unmatched junction nucleotides: 5. CDR3 amino acids: CASSQRLAGGAEQFF. The CDR3 nucleotides are TGTGCCAGCAGCCAACGGCTAGCGGGAGGGGCTGAGCAGTTCTTC.

This clonotype was seen only a few times. The CDR3 spells CASILDRAYNEQFF. Here the CDR3 DNA reads TGTGCCTCAATACTGGACAGGGCCTACAATGAGCAGTTCTTC. This chain uses TRBV30 with TRBJ2-1, with 8 bases that match TRBD1. The J segment lost 2 bases and the V segment lost 7 bases, leaving 7 bases of the junction unmatched. This CDR3 is built from 14 residues. Germline-derived CDR1 and CDR2 are GTSNPN and SVGIG (reference sequence).